Listed below are T cell receptor beta chains from one sample, sequenced in a study of T cell repertoires in cytomegalovirus infection. TCRdb reprocessed the reads with MiXCR, giving one entry per CDR3 protein. The sample shows under 500,000 distinct CDR3 sequences, under 55% of them seen only once. Their specific antigens are unknown. The source material was cultured PBMCs, sampled from culture after CMV antigen stimulation. The origin of the receptors is a human donor in good health (CMV status not recorded). Some clones in this sample may be carry-over from other donors' samples. The CDR3 runs from the conserved cysteine through the conserved F or W. D genes are given only for firm matches. Where a row states a size, it is once, few, many or the class of an expanded clone; other rows omit it.

CASSPTGGESQPQHF | TGTGCCAGCAGCCCCACAGGGGGCGAATCTCAGCCCCAGCATTTT | few | TRBJ1-5 | TRBV12-3/TRBV12-4 | TRBD1
CASSSLPGTQYF | TGTGCCAGCAGCTCGCTTCCGGGGACCCAGTACTTC | many | TRBJ2-5 | TRBV7-2 | -
CASSVSSSDTQYF | TGTGCCAGCAGCGTCAGTAGTTCAGATACGCAGTATTTT | few | TRBJ2-3 | TRBV7-9 | -
CASSQGGGSDTQYF | TGTGCCAGCAGCCAAGGTGGGGGATCAGATACGCAGTATTTT | few | TRBJ2-3 | TRBV3-1 | -
CASSFSTGQVESDEQFF | TGTGCCAGCAGTTTCTCTACAGGGCAGGTGGAATCGGATGAGCAGTTCTTC | - | TRBJ2-1 | TRBV27 | -
CASRPRTSGDTGELFF | TGTGCCAGCAGACCCCGGACTAGCGGGGATACCGGGGAGCTGTTTTTT | - | TRBJ2-2 | TRBV11-2 | TRBD2
CASSQDQGGNQPQHF | TGCGCCAGCAGCCAAGATCAGGGAGGCAATCAGCCCCAGCATTTT | - | TRBJ1-5 | TRBV4-1 | -
CASSLARGVGGYTF | TGTGCCAGCAGCTTAGCGAGGGGCGTAGGAGGCTACACCTTC | - | TRBJ1-2 | TRBV7-8 | -
CASSLVGNPNEKLFF | TGTGCCAGCAGCTTAGTTGGGAACCCTAATGAAAAACTGTTTTTT | - | TRBJ1-4 | TRBV7-9 | -
CASSVSGGALDTQYF | TGTGCCAGCAGCGTTAGCGGGGGGGCCCTAGATACGCAGTATTTT | - | TRBJ2-3 | TRBV7-2 | TRBD2
CASSLAIGLAGLAKNIQYF | TGTGCCAGCAGCTTAGCGATAGGTCTAGCGGGTTTAGCCAAAAACATTCAGTACTTC | - | TRBJ2-4 | TRBV7-2 | TRBD2
CASSLTDRATEAFF | TGTGCCAGCAGCTTGACAGATCGGGCCACTGAAGCTTTCTTT | few | TRBJ1-1 | TRBV7-9 | -
CASKLTGGAGGQPQHF | TGTGCCAGCAAACTGACAGGGGGCGCAGGGGGGCAGCCCCAGCATTTT | - | TRBJ1-5 | TRBV6-1 | TRBD1
CASSLGWQGGYEQYF | TGTGCCAGCAGCTTAGGTTGGCAGGGGGGGTACGAGCAGTACTTC | few | TRBJ2-7 | TRBV11-2 | -
CASSARPAGQRPHTGELFF | TGTGCCAGCAGTGCTCGTCCTGCCGGACAGAGACCCCACACCGGGGAGCTGTTTTTT | few | TRBJ2-2 | TRBV12-3/TRBV12-4 | -
CASSPRLANTQETQYF | TGTGCCAGTAGTCCAAGACTAGCGAATACCCAAGAGACCCAGTACTTC | - | TRBJ2-5 | TRBV19 | TRBD2
CASNWGGGGGGYNEQFF | TGTGCCAGTAACTGGGGGGGTGGCGGAGGGGGATACAATGAGCAGTTCTTC | few | TRBJ2-1 | TRBV19 | -
CASSYVNIDSPLHF | TGTGCCAGCAGTTACGTAAACATAGATTCACCCCTCCACTTT | - | TRBJ1-6 | TRBV6-6 | -
CASSEDEREQFF | TGTGCCAGCAGTGAGGACGAGAGAGAGCAGTTCTTC | - | TRBJ2-1 | TRBV25-1 | -
CASSLAGWADTQYF | TGTGCCAGCAGCTTGGCAGGGTGGGCAGATACGCAGTATTTT | - | TRBJ2-3 | TRBV5-3 | -
CASSLDSLPRLIGDYEQYF | TGTGCCAGCAGCTTAGATTCTCTTCCAAGGCTGATTGGGGATTACGAGCAGTACTTC | few | TRBJ2-7 | TRBV7-8 | -
CASSLTAEYNEQFF | TGTGCCAGCAGCTTAACTGCTGAGTACAATGAGCAGTTCTTC | few | TRBJ2-1 | TRBV11-3 | -
CASSLTSGRARGNEQYF | TGTGCCAGCAGCTTAACTAGCGGGAGGGCCCGCGGGAACGAGCAGTACTTC | - | TRBJ2-7 | TRBV7-9 | TRBD2
CAAGGETQYF | TGTGCAGCAGGGGGGGAGACCCAGTACTTC | - | TRBJ2-5 | TRBV19 | -
CASSWGSGAYEQYF | TGTGCCAGCAGTTGGGGTAGCGGGGCATACGAGCAGTACTTC | - | TRBJ2-7 | TRBV27 | TRBD2
CATQDSVFNQPQHF | TGTGCCACCCAGGATAGCGTTTTCAATCAGCCCCAGCATTTT | - | TRBJ1-5 | TRBV6-6 | -
CASSLARTRTLNEQFF | TGTGCCAGCAGCTTAGCCCGAACTAGGACCCTAAATGAGCAGTTCTTC | - | TRBJ2-1 | TRBV7-8 | -
CASSLGRGWETQYF | TGTGCCAGCAGCTTAGGACGGGGGTGGGAGACCCAGTACTTC | once | TRBJ2-5 | TRBV7-2 | -
CASGLAPTTDTQYF | TGTGCTAGTGGTTTGGCCCCAACGACAGATACGCAGTATTTT | few | TRBJ2-3 | TRBV12-5 | -
CASSIAGLETQYF | TGTGCCAGTAGTATAGCGGGATTGGAGACCCAGTACTTC | - | TRBJ2-5 | TRBV19 | -
CASYEAPLTGNEQFF | TGTGCCTCCTACGAGGCCCCCCTTACTGGGAATGAGCAGTTCTTC | - | TRBJ2-1 | TRBV7-2 | -
CASSSFGVPNEKLFF | TGTGCCAGCAGCAGCTTCGGGGTCCCTAATGAAAAACTGTTTTTT | - | TRBJ1-4 | TRBV7-9 | -
CASSFSSRGGELFF | TGTGCCAGCAGCTTTTCTTCACGGGGCGGGGAGCTGTTTTTT | few | TRBJ2-2 | TRBV7-2 | -
CASRELAGGPGTDTQYF | TGTGCCAGCAGGGAACTAGCGGGAGGGCCCGGCACAGATACGCAGTATTTT | - | TRBJ2-3 | TRBV6-5 | TRBD2
CASSLAPGLDTDTQYF | TGTGCCAGCAGCTTAGCTCCGGGACTCGACACAGATACGCAGTATTTT | many | TRBJ2-3 | TRBV7-2 | -
CASSFTFSIAGGVEQFF | TGTGCCAGCAGCTTCACGTTCTCGATAGCGGGAGGGGTTGAGCAGTTCTTC | - | TRBJ2-1 | TRBV11-2 | TRBD2
CASARGGARDEQFF | TGTGCCAGCGCCCGTGGGGGGGCACGGGACGAGCAGTTCTTC | few | TRBJ2-1 | TRBV7-9 | -
CASSARGRGVEAFF | TGCGCCAGCAGCGCCAGGGGGCGAGGGGTGGAAGCTTTCTTT | few | TRBJ1-1 | TRBV5-1 | TRBD1
CASSGQSTGELFF | TGTGCCAGCTCGGGACAGAGCACCGGGGAGCTGTTTTTT | - | TRBJ2-2 | TRBV6-1 | TRBD1
CASSPRAILNEKLFF | TGTGCCAGCAGCCCGAGAGCCATACTGAATGAAAAACTGTTTTTT | few | TRBJ1-4 | TRBV27 | -
CASSPAVRGTDTQYF | TGTGCCAGCAGCCCGGCGGTTCGGGGCACAGATACGCAGTATTTT | few | TRBJ2-3 | TRBV7-6 | -
CASRRQGSDQPQHF | TGTGCCAGCAGGCGACAGGGGTCGGATCAGCCCCAGCATTTT | - | TRBJ1-5 | TRBV12-3/TRBV12-4 | TRBD1
CASSESGVAEAFF | TGTGCCAGCAGTGAATCAGGCGTCGCTGAAGCTTTCTTT | few | TRBJ1-1 | TRBV25-1 | -
CASRPTGGARNEQFF | TGTGCCAGCAGACCTACAGGGGGCGCGCGGAATGAGCAGTTCTTC | few | TRBJ2-1 | TRBV2 | TRBD1
CASSPQPNYEQYF | TGCGCCAGCAGTCCCCAACCCAACTACGAGCAGTACTTC | once | TRBJ2-7 | TRBV23-1 | -
CASSTQYSDTQYF | TGTGCCAGCAGTACACAGTATTCGGATACGCAGTATTTT | - | TRBJ2-3 | TRBV12-3/TRBV12-4 | -
CASSLGTRGRNQPQHF | TGTGCCAGCAGCCTCGGTACCAGGGGGCGCAATCAGCCCCAGCATTTT | - | TRBJ1-5 | TRBV7-8 | TRBD1
CASRSSGGAFEQFF | TGTGCCAGCCGGTCCAGCGGGGGGGCCTTCGAGCAGTTCTTC | - | TRBJ2-1 | TRBV6-5 | TRBD2
CASSPGQGAGNTIYF | TGTGCCAGCAGCCCAGGACAGGGAGCTGGAAACACCATATATTTT | many | TRBJ1-3 | TRBV7-6 | TRBD1
CASSLAPPGQGPANYGYTF | TGTGCCAGCAGCTTAGCGCCCCCGGGACAGGGACCAGCTAACTATGGCTACACCTTC | - | TRBJ1-2 | TRBV7-9 | TRBD1
CASSPRDRADYGYTF | TGTGCCAGCAGCCCCCGGGACAGGGCGGACTATGGCTACACCTTC | few | TRBJ1-2 | TRBV7-2 | TRBD1
CASEYVREVNYGYTF | TGTGCCAGCGAGTACGTGCGGGAAGTGAACTATGGCTACACCTTC | few | TRBJ1-2 | TRBV25-1 | -
CASSLDIGSRTADTQYF | TGTGCCAGCAGCTTAGACATTGGATCCCGAACGGCAGATACGCAGTATTTT | - | TRBJ2-3 | TRBV7-2 | -